The 27 T cell receptor beta chains presented below share a single source sample, sequenced in a study of monozygotic twins with cystic fibrosis. Clones were sequenced by immunoSEQ multiplex PCR, and TCRdb holds only the in-frame ones, with some missing. The table has 7,500 to 9,500 clones, approximately 95% seen once. Sequencing was done on a sample of blood. The receptor set was obtained from a boy aged 2 to 10 with cystic fibrosis.

This clone was recorded once. CDR3 DNA: TGCAGCGTTTACGTAGACAGCCACTACGAGCAGTACTTC. It specifies CSVYVDSHYEQYF. The chain uses TRBV29-1 and TRBJ2-7; a weak D match, TRBD1 (5 bases). The germline CDR1 and CDR2 sequences are SQVTM and ANQGSEA. This CDR3 is built from 13 residues. V was shortened by 5 bases and J by 3 bases, with 14 bases between the two germline ends.

This chain uses TRBV19 with TRBJ1-1; 7 bases agree with TRBD1. This CDR3 has 15 amino acids. Per germline, CDR1 LNHDA and CDR2 SQIVND (reference sequence). Trimming at V came to 4 bases and at J to 1 base, leaving 6 bases not matched to a gene. CDR3 nucleotides: TGTGCCAGTAGTACGTGGACAGGACCGAACACTGAAGCTTTCTTT. Protein sequence: CASSTWTGPNTEAFF.

The chain joins TRBV6-5 to TRBJ1-2, with D possibly matching TRBD1 (5 bases). The CDR3 runs to 15 residues. With 7 bases removed from V and 3 bases from J, the gap between germline ends came to 18 bases. Germline V CDR1 and CDR2: MNHEY, SVGAGI. CDR3 DNA sequence: TGTGCCAGCACTCCAGGGAGAGTAGGCGACTATGGCTACACCTTC. This gives the protein CASTPGRVGDYGYTF.

This chain links TRBV2 with TRBJ2-3; weak D call: TRBD2 (6 bases). In germline, CDR1 is SNHLY, CDR2 FYNNEI. V was cut by 7 bases and J by 4 bases, with 9 bases left in between. The CDR3 spans 12 residues. DNA of the CDR3: TGTGCCAGCAACCCTAGCGCAGATACGCAGTATTTT. Translating it yields CASNPSADTQYF.

V and J are TRBV5-6 and TRBJ2-7; 9 bases match TRBD1. The length of the CDR3 is 15 residues. Germline V gene sequence: CDR1 SGHDT, CDR2 YYEEEE. The V and J ends lost 4 bases and 3 bases, in that order; junction bases with no gene match: 8. CDR3 DNA: TGTGCCAGCAGCCTGGGGTCGACAGGGGGCTACGAGCAGTACTTC. This gives the protein CASSLGSTGGYEQYF.

This chain links TRBV5-1 with TRBJ2-5, with D possibly TRBD1 on 5 matching bases. The CDR3 runs to 12 residues. Germline CDR1 reads SGHRS; CDR2 reads YFSETQ. V gave up 7 bases and J gave up 5 bases, with 12 bases separating them. CDR3 DNA sequence: TGCGCCAGCGGTGCAGGGTACGAGACCCAGTACTTC. It translates to CASGAGYETQYF.

The chain uses TRBV15 and TRBJ1-6; no clear D. The CDR3 runs to 15 residues. From germline, CDR1 is LNHNV and CDR2 YYDKDF (reference sequence). V was clipped by 1 base and J by 11 bases, with 15 bases between them. The CDR3 DNA reads TGTGCCACCAGCAGAGCTTTTGGGGAGGAGGCACCCCTCCACTTT. Translation: CATSRAFGEEAPLHF.

The chain couples TRBV7-2 to TRBJ1-2; 8 nucleotides match TRBD1. In germline, CDR1 is SGHTA, CDR2 FQGNSA. CDR3 size: 13 residues. V gave up 4 bases and J gave up 6 bases; unmatched junction bases: 4. The CDR3 DNA sequence: TGTGCCAGCAGCTCCAGGGGGCGACATGGCTACACCTTC. It yields the protein CASSSRGRHGYTF.

CDR3 DNA: TGCGCCAGCAGCTTGGGCGGGGGGGCTTCCTACAATGAGCAGTTCTTC. Protein: CASSLGGGASYNEQFF. V usage is TRBV5-1 and J usage is TRBJ2-1; 9 bases agree with TRBD2. The germline gives CDR1 SGHRS, CDR2 YFSETQ. There are 16 residues in the CDR3. J lost 1 base, V lost 0 bases, and 2 bases had no gene match.

V and J are TRBV4-1 and TRBJ2-1; 7 nucleotides line up with TRBD1. J was trimmed by 6 bases and V by 2 bases; bases with no gene match: 7. Germline CDR1 and CDR2: MGHRA and YSYEKL. The CDR3 covers 15 residues. CDR3 sequence (DNA): TGCGCCAGCAGCCAATCTACCGGGACAGTCAATGAGCAGTTCTTC. Encoded protein: CASSQSTGTVNEQFF.

The chain carries TRBV6-5 and TRBJ2-7; D possibly corresponds to TRBD1 (5 bases). Trimming left V 4 bases short and J 2 bases short, with 12 bases between. This CDR3 region has 14 residues. CDR1 and CDR2 (germline): MNHEY, SVGAGI. CDR3 bases: TGTGCCAGCAGTTCCCAAGCAGGGCCCTACGAGCAGTACTTC. Translation: CASSSQAGPYEQYF.

This chain uses TRBV7-6 with TRBJ1-5; perhaps TRBD1 as D (5 bases). CDR1 is SGHVS and CDR2 is FNYEAQ in the germline V gene. V lost 4 bases to trimming and J lost 6 bases, with 10 bases between them. The CDR3 has 13 residues. In nucleotides, the CDR3 is TGTGCCAGCAGCTCCGCTGGGGCTCAGCCCCAGCATTTT. As protein: CASSSAGAQPQHF.

The chain is built from TRBV5-6 and TRBJ1-2, with TRBD1 matching over 7 bases. CDR3 length: 15 residues. The germline V gene has CDR1 SGHDT and CDR2 YYEEEE. The V gene end was trimmed by 1 base and the J gene end by 7 bases; junction bases not matched to a gene: 10. The CDR3 DNA reads TGTGCCAGCAGCTTGACCGGGACAGACTTAAGTGGCTACACCTTC. This encodes CASSLTGTDLSGYTF.

The chain links TRBV4-1 to TRBJ1-6; possibly TRBD1 for D (5 bases). Per the germline V gene, CDR1 is MGHRA and CDR2 is YSYEKL. V shed 1 base and J shed 9 bases, with 22 bases lying between them. The CDR3 spans 18 residues. The CDR3 DNA follows: TGCGCCAGCAGCCAAGTATCCGGGGACGGACCCCCCGGTTCACCCCTCCACTTT. This sequence encodes CASSQVSGDGPPGSPLHF.

The chain carries TRBV5-5 and TRBJ1-1; D unresolved. CDR1 and CDR2 (germline): SGHKS, YYEKEE (reference sequence). V was cut by 0 bases and J by 5 bases, with 11 bases left in between. This CDR3 is built from 14 residues. The CDR3 bases are TGTGCCAGCAGCTTGGACTCCCCGGGGACTGAAGCTTTCTTT. Translating it yields CASSLDSPGTEAFF. Together with reference TRBV5-5 and TRBJ1-1, the CDR3 gives the full variable domain: DAGVTQSPTHLIKTRGQQVTLRCSPISGHKSVSWYQQVLGQGPQFIFQYYEKEERGRGNFPDRFSARQFPNYSSELNVNALLLGDSALYLCASSLDSPGTEAFFGQGTRLTVV.

The chain links TRBV1 to TRBJ1-1. TRBV1 is termed a pseudogene. This CDR3 is built from 14 residues. CDR3 protein: CTSSPSHGRTEAFF. The CDR3 region has the DNA TGCACCAGCAGCCCGTCACATGGACGGACTGAAGCTTTCTTT.

V is TRBV6-6 and J is TRBJ2-7; D gene unclear. The CDR3 runs 14 residues. Germline V CDR1 and CDR2: MNHNY, SVGAGI (reference sequence). V lost 2 bases, J lost 2 bases, and 10 bases lay in between. The CDR3 loop reads CASSYLTLTYEQYF. The CDR3 bases are TGTGCCAGCAGTTACCTTACATTGACCTACGAGCAGTACTTC.

The chain couples TRBV19 to TRBJ2-1; 12 bases align to TRBD1. The CDR3 spans 15 residues. Germline CDR1 reads LNHDA; CDR2 reads SQIVND (reference sequence). V gave up 5 bases and J gave up 4 bases; unmatched junction bases: 3. The DNA of the CDR3 is TGTGCCAGTAGTGCGGGACAGGGGGCTTACAATGAGCAGTTCTTC. Protein sequence: CASSAGQGAYNEQFF.

The rearrangement uses TRBV4-3 and TRBJ2-1, with 11 nucleotides matching TRBD2. The CDR3 contains 16 residues. The V gene's germline CDR1 is LGHNA and CDR2 YSLEER. With 0 bases clipped from V and 10 bases from J, the junction kept 8 bases outside the gene matches. CDR3 protein: CASSQEASGGPDEQFF. CDR3 DNA: TGCGCCAGCAGCCAAGAGGCTAGCGGGGGGCCTGACGAGCAGTTCTTC.

The chain couples TRBV7-9 to TRBJ2-6; the D gene could be TRBD1 or TRBD2 (6 bases each). The CDR3 is 18 amino acids. Trimming stripped 7 bases from V and 0 bases from J, with 19 bases between. Germline loops: CDR1 SEHNR, CDR2 FQNEAQ (reference sequence). CDR3 amino acids: CASTGRGQSSSGANVLTF. CDR3 sequence (DNA): TGTGCCAGCACCGGGAGAGGACAGTCGAGCTCTGGGGCCAACGTCCTGACTTTC.

The chain recombines TRBV4-3 with TRBJ2-1, with 8 bases aligning to TRBD2. After removal of 5 bases from V and 9 bases from J, the junction contained 15 bases not matched to a gene. From germline, CDR1 is LGHNA and CDR2 YSLEER. CDR3 length: 16 residues. The CDR3 bases are TGCGCCAGCAGCTCCCCAAGCCGGGGGGGGCCGGTTGAGCAGTTCTTC. Translated: CASSSPSRGGPVEQFF.

This clone was seen a single time. The chain joins TRBV6-6 to TRBJ2-7; D is unclear. Trimming removed 1 base at V and 4 bases at J, with 2 bases between. CDR1 is MNHNY and CDR2 is SVGAGI in the germline V gene (reference sequence). The CDR3 loop spans 11 amino acids. In DNA, the CDR3 is TGTGCCAGCAGTTACTGGTACGAGCAGTACTTC. The encoded protein is CASSYWYEQYF.

The chain couples TRBV6-5 to TRBJ2-7; no firm D call. V was pared by 5 bases and J by 3 bases, with 14 bases between. Germline lookup yields CDR1 MNHEY and CDR2 SVGAGI. This CDR3 spans 14 amino acids. The CDR3 is CASSPYGERYEQYF. The CDR3 coding sequence is TGTGCCAGCAGTCCCTATGGAGAGCGCTACGAGCAGTACTTC.

The V call is TRBV10-2, the J call TRBJ2-7; perhaps D is TRBD1 or TRBD2 (5 bases each). CDR1 and CDR2 (germline): WSHSY, SAAADI. Trimming took 7 bases from V and 5 from J, leaving 12 bases between them. The CDR3 runs 12 residues. The CDR3 nucleotides read TGCGCCAGCACGAGGGACGTCAACGAGCAGTACTTC. This sequence encodes CASTRDVNEQYF.

This rearrangement joins TRBV6-6 to TRBJ1-5, with D maybe TRBD1 (6 bases). Germline V gives CDR1 MNHNY, CDR2 SVGAGI (reference sequence). Trimming shortened V by 6 bases and J by 7 bases, and 10 bases separated the two germline ends. There are 12 residues in the CDR3. The CDR3 loop reads CASRGGNQPQHF. CDR3 in DNA: TGTGCCAGCAGAGGGGGGAACCAGCCCCAGCATTTT.

V usage is TRBV27 and J usage is TRBJ1-1, with 7 positions matching TRBD1. The junction had 1 base not matched to a gene; V was cut back by 7 bases and J by 5 bases. This CDR3 region has 11 residues. CDR1 MNHEY and CDR2 SMNVEV come from the germline V gene (reference sequence). DNA for the CDR3: TGTGCCAGCAACAGGGGAACTGAAGCTTTCTTT. It encodes CASNRGTEAFF.

The V and J genes are TRBV27 and TRBJ1-5; D gene uncertain. The V end was cut by 2 bases, the J end by 1 base, with 6 bases between. The CDR3 covers 14 residues. Germline loops: CDR1 MNHEY, CDR2 SMNVEV (reference sequence). CDR3 residues: CASSLIGSNQPQHF. CDR3 in DNA: TGTGCCAGCAGTTTAATCGGAAGCAATCAGCCCCAGCATTTT.